This T cell receptor beta chain was observed in a study of somatic mutations in cytotoxic T cells in rheumatoid arthritis. The wider study: Patients had 25 to 30 ml EDTA blood drawn right after diagnosis, before any treatment. Certain V beta antibody-stained T-cell populations, V beta1+ cells sequenced for TCRB among them, were flow-sorted to nearly 100% purity. Study results and caveats: Between rheumatoid arthritis patients and age-matched healthy controls, CD8+ T-cell clonality showed no significant difference.

Source study methods: Matching between patient CD8+ clones larger than 1% and published virus-specific TCRB sequences was rare. Sequencing was performed with immunoSEQ multiplex PCR; in TCRdb, only in-frame clones are kept and a portion is missing. The V and J calls and clone size come from that table; D and trimming were worked out from the DNA. Among under 7,500 clones listed, around 91% were seen once. Germline CDR1 is SGHTA and CDR2 is FQGTGA. V trimming: 5 bases; J trimming: 0 bases; junction bases outside the gene matches: 5. The CDR3 is made up of 15 amino acids. As regards this clone: The antigen is undetermined.

Input material: CD8+ T cells sorted from blood. The chain links TRBV7-3 to TRBJ2-7; 9 bases line up with TRBD1. The receptor's source is a woman aged 70-85 years with rheumatoid arthritis. CDR3 sequence reads: CASSPDRGSSYEQYF. CDR3 DNA sequence: TGTGCCAGCAGCCCCGACAGGGGGAGCTCCTACGAGCAGTACTTC.